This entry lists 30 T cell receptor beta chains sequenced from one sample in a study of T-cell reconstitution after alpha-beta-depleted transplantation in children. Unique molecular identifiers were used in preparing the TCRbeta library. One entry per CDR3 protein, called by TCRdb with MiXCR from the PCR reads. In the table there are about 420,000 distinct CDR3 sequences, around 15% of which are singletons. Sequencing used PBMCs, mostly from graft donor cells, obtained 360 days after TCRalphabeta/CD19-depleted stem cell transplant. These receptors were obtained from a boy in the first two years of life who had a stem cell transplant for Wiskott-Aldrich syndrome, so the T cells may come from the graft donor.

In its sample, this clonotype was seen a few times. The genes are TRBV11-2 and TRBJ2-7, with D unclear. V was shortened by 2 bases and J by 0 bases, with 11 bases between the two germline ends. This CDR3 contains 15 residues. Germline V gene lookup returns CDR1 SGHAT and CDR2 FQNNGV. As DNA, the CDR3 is TGTGCCAGCAGCTTACAGGTCTACGGCTCCTACGAGCAGTACTTC. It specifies CASSLQVYGSYEQYF.

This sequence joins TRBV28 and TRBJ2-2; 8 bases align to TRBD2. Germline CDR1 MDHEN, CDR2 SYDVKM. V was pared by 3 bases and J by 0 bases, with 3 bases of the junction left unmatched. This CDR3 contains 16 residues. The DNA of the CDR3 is TGTGCCAGCAGTTTCAAGCGGGGGACGAACACCGGGGAGCTGTTTTTT. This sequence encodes CASSFKRGTNTGELFF.

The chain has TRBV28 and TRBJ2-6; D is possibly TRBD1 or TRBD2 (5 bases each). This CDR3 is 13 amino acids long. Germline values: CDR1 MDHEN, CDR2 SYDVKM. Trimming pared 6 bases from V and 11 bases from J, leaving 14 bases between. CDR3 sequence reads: CASSSGTSDVLTF. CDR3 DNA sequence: TGTGCCAGCAGCTCCGGGACCTCCGACGTCCTGACTTTC.

The CDR3 DNA is TGTGCCAGCAGTCCGGACAGGGCCGGGCCCCCGAATACGCAGTATTTT. It is translated as CASSPDRAGPPNTQYF. V is TRBV12-3 or TRBV12-4 and J is TRBJ2-3, with TRBD1 matching 8 bases. CDR3 size: 16 residues. J gave up 7 bases and V 5 bases, and 14 bases lay outside the gene matches.

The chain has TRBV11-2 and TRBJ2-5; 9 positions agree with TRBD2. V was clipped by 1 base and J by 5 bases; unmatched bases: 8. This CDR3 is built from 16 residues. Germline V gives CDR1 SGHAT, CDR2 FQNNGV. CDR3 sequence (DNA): TGTGCCAGCAGCTTAGGAGCGGGGGGCCTCGGGGAGACCCAGTACTTC. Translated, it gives CASSLGAGGLGETQYF.

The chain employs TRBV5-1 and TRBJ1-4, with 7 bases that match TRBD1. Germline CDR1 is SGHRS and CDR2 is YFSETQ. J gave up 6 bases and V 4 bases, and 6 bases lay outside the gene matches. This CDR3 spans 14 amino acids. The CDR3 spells CASSIDREDEKLFF. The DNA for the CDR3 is TGCGCCAGCAGCATAGACAGGGAAGATGAAAAACTGTTTTTT. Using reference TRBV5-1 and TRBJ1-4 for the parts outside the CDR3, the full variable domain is KAGVTQTPRYLIKTRGQQVTLSCSPISGHRSVSWYQQTPGQGLQFLFEYFSETQRNKGNFPGRFSGRQFSNSRSEMNVSTLELGDSALYLCASSIDREDEKLFFGSGTQLSVL.

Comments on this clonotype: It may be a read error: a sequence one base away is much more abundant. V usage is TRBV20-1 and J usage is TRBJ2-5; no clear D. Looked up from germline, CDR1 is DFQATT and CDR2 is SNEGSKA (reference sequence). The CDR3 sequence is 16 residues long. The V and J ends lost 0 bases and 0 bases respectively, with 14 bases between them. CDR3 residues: CSARDLADSYQETQYF. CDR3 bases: TGCAGTGCTAGAGATCTGGCCGACTCGTACCAAGAGACCCAGTACTTC.

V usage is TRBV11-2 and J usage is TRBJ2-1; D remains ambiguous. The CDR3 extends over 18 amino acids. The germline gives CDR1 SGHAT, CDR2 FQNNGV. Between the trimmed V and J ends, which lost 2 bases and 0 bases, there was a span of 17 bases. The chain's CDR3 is CASSLRSSGSNSYNEQFF. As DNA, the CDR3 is TGTGCCAGCAGCTTAAGGTCAAGTGGCTCAAACTCCTACAATGAGCAGTTCTTC.

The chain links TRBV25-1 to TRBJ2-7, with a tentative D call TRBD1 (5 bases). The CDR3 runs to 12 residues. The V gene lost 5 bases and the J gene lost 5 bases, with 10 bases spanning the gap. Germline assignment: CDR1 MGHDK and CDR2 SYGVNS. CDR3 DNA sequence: TGTGCCAGCAGTTCAGTCAGGGACGAGCAGTACTTC. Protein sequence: CASSSVRDEQYF.

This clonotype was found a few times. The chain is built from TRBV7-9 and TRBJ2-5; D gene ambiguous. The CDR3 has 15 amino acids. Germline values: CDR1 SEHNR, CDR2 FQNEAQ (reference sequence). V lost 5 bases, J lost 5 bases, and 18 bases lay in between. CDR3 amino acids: CASSHPTRLWETQYF. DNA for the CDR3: TGTGCCAGCAGCCACCCCACCCGTCTTTGGGAGACCCAGTACTTC.

CDR3 nucleotide sequence: TGCGCCAGCCAGGGGGGGACCTCCTACGAGCAGTACTTC. It yields the protein CASQGGTSYEQYF. The chain combines TRBV10-1 with TRBJ2-7, with D tentatively TRBD1 or TRBD2 (7 bases each). V was trimmed by 8 bases and J by 0 bases, leaving 11 bases between them. Germline loops: CDR1 WNHNN, CDR2 SYGVQD (reference sequence). CDR3 length: 13 residues.

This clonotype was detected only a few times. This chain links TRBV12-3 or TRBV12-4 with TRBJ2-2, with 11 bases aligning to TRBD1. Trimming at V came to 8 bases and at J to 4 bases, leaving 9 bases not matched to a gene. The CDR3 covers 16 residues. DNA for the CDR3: TGTGCCAGCGATTGGGGGACAGGGGGAATCACCGGGGAGCTGTTTTTT. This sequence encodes CASDWGTGGITGELFF.

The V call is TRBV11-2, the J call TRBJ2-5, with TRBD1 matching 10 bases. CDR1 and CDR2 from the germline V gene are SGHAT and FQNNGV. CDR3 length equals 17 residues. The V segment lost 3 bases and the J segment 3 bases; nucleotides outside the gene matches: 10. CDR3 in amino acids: CASSFRGWTGGEETQYF. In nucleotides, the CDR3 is TGTGCCAGCAGCTTTAGGGGATGGACAGGGGGGGAAGAGACCCAGTACTTC.

CDR3 residues: CASSLDGVKWWNEQFF. DNA for the CDR3: TGTGCCAGCAGCTTAGACGGGGTCAAGTGGTGGAATGAGCAGTTCTTC. The chain links TRBV11-2 to TRBJ2-1; weak D call: TRBD2 (5 bases). V lost 0 bases, J lost 7 bases, and 16 bases lay in between. The CDR3 consists of 16 residues. Germline CDR1 SGHAT, CDR2 FQNNGV.

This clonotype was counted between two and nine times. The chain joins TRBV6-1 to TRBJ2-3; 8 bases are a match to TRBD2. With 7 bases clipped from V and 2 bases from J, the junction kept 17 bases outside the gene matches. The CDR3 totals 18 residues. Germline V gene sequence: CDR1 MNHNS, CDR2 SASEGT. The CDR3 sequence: CASIAGPSGSESTDTQYF. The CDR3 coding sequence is TGTGCCAGCATTGCGGGCCCCAGCGGGAGTGAGTCCACAGATACGCAGTATTTT.

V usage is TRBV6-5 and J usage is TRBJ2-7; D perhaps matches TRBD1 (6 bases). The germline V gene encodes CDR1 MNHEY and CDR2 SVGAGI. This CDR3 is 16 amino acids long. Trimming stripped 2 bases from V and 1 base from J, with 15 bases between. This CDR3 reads CASSYLLGARSYEQYF. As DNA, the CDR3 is TGTGCCAGCAGTTACCTACTGGGGGCGCGATCCTACGAGCAGTACTTC.

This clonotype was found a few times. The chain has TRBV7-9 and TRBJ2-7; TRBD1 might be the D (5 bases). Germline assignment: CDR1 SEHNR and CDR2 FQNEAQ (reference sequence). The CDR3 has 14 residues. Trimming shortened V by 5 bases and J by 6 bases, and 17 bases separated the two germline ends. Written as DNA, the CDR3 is TGTGCCAGCAGCCGACAGACCACCCCGGGCGAGCAGTACTTC. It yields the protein CASSRQTTPGEQYF. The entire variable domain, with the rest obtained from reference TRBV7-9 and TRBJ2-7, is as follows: DTGVSQNPRHKITKRGQNVTFRCDPISEHNRLYWYRQTLGQGPEFLTYFQNEAQLEKSRLLSDRFSAERPKGSFSTLEIQRTEQGDSAMYLCASSRQTTPGEQYFGPGTRLTVT.

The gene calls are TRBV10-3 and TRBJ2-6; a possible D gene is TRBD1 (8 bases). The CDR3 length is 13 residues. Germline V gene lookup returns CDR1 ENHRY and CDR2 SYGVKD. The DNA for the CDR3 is TGTGCAACAGGGGGGGTCGGGGCCAACGTCCTGACTTTC. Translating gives CATGGVGANVLTF.

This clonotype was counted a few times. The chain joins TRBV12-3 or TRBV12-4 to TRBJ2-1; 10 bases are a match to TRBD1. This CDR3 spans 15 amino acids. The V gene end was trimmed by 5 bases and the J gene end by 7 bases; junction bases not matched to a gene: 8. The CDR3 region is CASSPRQGANNEQFF. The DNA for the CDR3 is TGTGCCAGCAGTCCGAGACAGGGGGCGAATAATGAGCAGTTCTTC.

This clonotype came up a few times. The CDR3 spells CATSRGAEFHPGLAGQETQYF. CDR3 DNA: TGTGCCACCAGCAGAGGGGCCGAGTTCCATCCGGGACTAGCGGGACAAGAGACCCAGTACTTC. The chain combines TRBV15 with TRBJ2-5, with 13 bases lining up with TRBD2. This CDR3 region has 21 residues. J was trimmed by 2 bases and V by 1 base; bases with no gene match: 16. Germline CDR1 and CDR2: LNHNV and YYDKDF (reference sequence).

This CDR3 is CASQHRFSYGYTF. The CDR3 DNA reads as TGTGCCAGCCAGCACCGATTTTCCTATGGCTACACCTTC. The chain employs TRBV2 and TRBJ1-2; D uncertain. CDR1 SNHLY and CDR2 FYNNEI come from the germline V gene. Trimming left V 8 bases short and J 4 bases short, with 14 bases between. This CDR3 contains 13 residues.

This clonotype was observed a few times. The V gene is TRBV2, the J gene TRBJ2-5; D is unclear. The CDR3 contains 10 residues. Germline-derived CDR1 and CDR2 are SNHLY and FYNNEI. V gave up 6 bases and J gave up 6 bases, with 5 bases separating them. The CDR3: CASRFKTQYF. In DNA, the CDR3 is TGTGCCAGCAGGTTCAAGACCCAGTACTTC. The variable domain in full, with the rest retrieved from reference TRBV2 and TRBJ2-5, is EPEVTQTPSHQVTQMGQEVILRCVPISNHLYFYWYRQILGQKVEFLVSFYNNEISEKSEIFDDQFSVERPDGSNFTLKIRSTKLEDSAMYFCASRFKTQYFGPGTRLLVL.

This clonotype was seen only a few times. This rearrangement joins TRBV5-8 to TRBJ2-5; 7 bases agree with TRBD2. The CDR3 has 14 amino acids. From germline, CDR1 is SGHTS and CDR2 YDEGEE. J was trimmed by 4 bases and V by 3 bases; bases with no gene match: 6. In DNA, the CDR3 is TGTGCCAGCAGCTCGGCGGGAGTTCGAGAGACCCAGTACTTC. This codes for CASSSAGVRETQYF.

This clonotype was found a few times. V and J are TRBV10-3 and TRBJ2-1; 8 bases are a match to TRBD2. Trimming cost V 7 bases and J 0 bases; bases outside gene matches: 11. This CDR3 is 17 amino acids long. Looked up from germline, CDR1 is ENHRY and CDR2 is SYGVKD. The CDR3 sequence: CAITARTSSYSYNEQFF. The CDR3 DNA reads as TGTGCCATCACCGCCAGGACTAGCAGCTACTCCTACAATGAGCAGTTCTTC.

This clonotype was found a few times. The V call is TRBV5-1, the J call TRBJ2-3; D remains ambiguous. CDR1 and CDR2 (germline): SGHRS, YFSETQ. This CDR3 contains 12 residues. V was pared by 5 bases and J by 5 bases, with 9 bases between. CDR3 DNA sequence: TGCGCCAGCAGTCTAAGTTTAGATACGCAGTATTTT. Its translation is CASSLSLDTQYF.

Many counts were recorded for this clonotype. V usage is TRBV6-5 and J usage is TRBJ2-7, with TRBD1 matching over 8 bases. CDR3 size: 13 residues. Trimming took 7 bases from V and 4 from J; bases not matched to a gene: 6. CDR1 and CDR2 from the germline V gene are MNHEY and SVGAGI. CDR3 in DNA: TGTGCCAGCACCATAGGACAGGGTTACGAGCAGTACTTC. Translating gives CASTIGQGYEQYF.

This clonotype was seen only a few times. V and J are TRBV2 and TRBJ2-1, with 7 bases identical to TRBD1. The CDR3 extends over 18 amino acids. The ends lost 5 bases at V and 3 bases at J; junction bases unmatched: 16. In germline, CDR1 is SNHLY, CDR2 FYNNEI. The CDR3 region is CASSRQGTMTSGYNEQFF. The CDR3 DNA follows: TGTGCCAGCAGTAGACAGGGCACCATGACTTCGGGCTACAATGAGCAGTTCTTC.

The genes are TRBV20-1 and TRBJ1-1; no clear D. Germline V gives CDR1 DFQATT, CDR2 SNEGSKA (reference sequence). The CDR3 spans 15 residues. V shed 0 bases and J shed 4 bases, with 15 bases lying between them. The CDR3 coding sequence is TGCAGTGCTAGAGACCTAACAGTTCTTTGCACTGAAGCTTTCTTT. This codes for CSARDLTVLCTEAFF.

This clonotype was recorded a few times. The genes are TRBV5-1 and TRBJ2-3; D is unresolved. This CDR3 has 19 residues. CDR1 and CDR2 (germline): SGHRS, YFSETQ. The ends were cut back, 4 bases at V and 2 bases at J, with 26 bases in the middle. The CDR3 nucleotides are TGCGCCAGCAGCCACATTTACGGTCAGCGAGATGTGGACACAGATACGCAGTATTTT. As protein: CASSHIYGQRDVDTDTQYF.

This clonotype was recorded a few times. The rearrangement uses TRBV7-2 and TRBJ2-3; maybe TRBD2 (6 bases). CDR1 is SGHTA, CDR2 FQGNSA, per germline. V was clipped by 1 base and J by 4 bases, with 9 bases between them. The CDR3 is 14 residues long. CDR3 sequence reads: CASSLVAGSDTQYF. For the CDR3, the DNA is TGTGCCAGCAGCTTAGTGGCGGGATCAGATACGCAGTATTTT.